Following are 18 T cell receptor beta chains from one sample sequenced in a study of blood T cell repertoires in COVID-19. Generated by immunoSEQ multiplex PCR, the TCRdb table keeps only in-frame clones and is missing some. The sample lists 200,000 to 300,000 clones; under 90% were seen once. The sample consisted of PBMCs or T cells enriched from blood (not recorded which). The source is a man aged 40-50 years who had recovered from COVID-19.

This clone showed up just once. This chain joins TRBV4-1 and TRBJ2-7; tentative D call: TRBD1 (6 bases). The CDR3 spans 15 residues. The germline V and J ends were trimmed by 1 base and 3 bases, with 13 bases remaining between them. Germline lookup yields CDR1 MGHRA and CDR2 YSYEKL. The CDR3 is CASSQVFLRGYEQYF. The CDR3 bases are TGCGCCAGCAGCCAAGTATTTCTCAGGGGCTACGAGCAGTACTTC.

The rearrangement links TRBV3-1 (or the pseudogene TRBV3-2) to TRBJ1-4; 7 positions match TRBD1. The V gene end was trimmed by 4 bases and the J gene end by 4 bases; junction bases not matched to a gene: 3. Germline CDR1 and CDR2: LGHDT and YNNKEL (reference sequence). This CDR3 region has 14 residues. DNA for the CDR3: TGTGCCAGCAGCCTCCGACAGGGTAATGAAAAACTGTTTTTT. Protein: CASSLRQGNEKLFF.

The chain recombines TRBV7-8 with TRBJ2-7, with TRBD2 identical over 7 bases. V lost 4 bases and J lost 2; bases outside the gene matches: 11. Germline V gene sequence: CDR1 SGHVS, CDR2 FQNEAQ. CDR3 length equals 16 residues. The CDR3 loop is CASSSRMGGGAYEQYF. CDR3 bases: TGTGCCAGCAGCTCCCGTATGGGCGGGGGAGCCTACGAGCAGTACTTC.

For this clone: This sample includes further DNA sequences coding for the same CDR3. The chain recombines TRBV18 with TRBJ1-5, with D possibly matching TRBD1 (6 bases). Trimming removed 3 bases from V and 4 bases from J, with 7 bases in between. Germline values: CDR1 KGHSH, CDR2 LQKENI. CDR3 size: 13 residues. As DNA, the CDR3 is TGTGCCAGCTCACCGGACAGAAATCAGCCCCAGCATTTT. Its translation is CASSPDRNQPQHF.

The rearrangement links TRBV5-1 to TRBJ1-2; 11 positions agree with TRBD1. The CDR3 totals 15 residues. Trimming at V came to 5 bases and at J to 8 bases, leaving 11 bases not matched to a gene. From germline, CDR1 is SGHRS and CDR2 YFSETQ. The CDR3: CASRPSGTGGSGYTF. CDR3 DNA sequence: TGCGCCAGCAGACCGTCCGGGACAGGGGGTAGCGGCTACACCTTC.

The chain joins TRBV7-6 to TRBJ1-2, with 8 bases that match TRBD1. The CDR3 totals 17 residues. V lost 2 bases, J lost 2 bases, and 10 bases stayed unmatched. In germline, CDR1 is SGHVS, CDR2 FNYEAQ. The CDR3 loop reads CASSLTLSTGVNYGYTF. CDR3 sequence (DNA): TGTGCCAGCAGCTTAACCCTTTCGACAGGGGTAAACTATGGCTACACCTTC. Full variable domain (remainder filled in from reference TRBV7-6 and TRBJ1-2): GAGVSQSPRYKVTKRGQDVALRCDPISGHVSLYWYRQALGQGPEFLTYFNYEAQQDKSGLPNDRFSAERPEGSISTLTIQRTEQRDSAMYRCASSLTLSTGVNYGYTFGSGTRLTVV.

V is TRBV9 and J is TRBJ1-3, with a weak D call TRBD1 (5 bases). The ends were cut back, 6 bases at V and 0 bases at J, with 7 bases in the middle. Germline values: CDR1 SGDLS, CDR2 YYNGEE. The CDR3 covers 13 residues. The CDR3 region has the DNA TGTGCCAGCAAGGACAACTCTGGAAACACCATATATTTT. Translating gives CASKDNSGNTIYF. Full variable domain (missing parts from reference TRBV9 and TRBJ1-3): DSGVTQTPKHLITATGQRVTLRCSPRSGDLSVYWYQQSLDQGLQFLIQYYNGEERAKGNILERFSAQQFPDLHSELNLSSLELGDSALYFCASKDNSGNTIYFGEGSWLTVV.

The CDR3 bases are TGTGCCAGCAGCTGGACCTTAGCGGATACGCAGTATTTT. The encoded protein is CASSWTLADTQYF. The gene calls are TRBV7-9 and TRBJ2-3, with a possible D match to TRBD2 (5 bases). V lost 4 bases to trimming and J lost 6 bases, with 11 bases between them. CDR3 length equals 13 residues. Per the germline V gene, CDR1 is SEHNR and CDR2 is FQNEAQ (reference sequence). The full variable domain, its missing parts supplied by reference TRBV7-9 and TRBJ2-3, is DTGVSQNPRHKITKRGQNVTFRCDPISEHNRLYWYRQTLGQGPEFLTYFQNEAQLEKSRLLSDRFSAERPKGSFSTLEIQRTEQGDSAMYLCASSWTLADTQYFGPGTRLTVL.

The chain links TRBV5-1 to TRBJ1-4, with D maybe TRBD1 (6 bases). Deletions cut 4 bases from V and 5 bases from J, with 12 bases between. The CDR3 contains 14 residues. CDR1 SGHRS and CDR2 YFSETQ come from the germline V gene. The CDR3 DNA sequence: TGCGCCAGCAGCCCGGGACAAGAGAATGAAAAACTGTTTTTT. Encoded protein: CASSPGQENEKLFF.

This clone has just one count. Within the sample, other DNA sequences also encode this same CDR3. This rearrangement joins TRBV4-1 to TRBJ1-1; TRBD1 matches at 8 bases. Germline CDR1 and CDR2: MGHRA and YSYEKL. Trimming cost V 3 bases and J 5 bases; bases outside gene matches: 2. The CDR3 covers 13 residues. The CDR3 DNA reads as TGCGCCAGCAGCCAGCAGGGGGCGACTGAAGCTTTCTTT. Residues: CASSQQGATEAFF.

This clone was seen once. The rearrangement joins TRBV11-2 to TRBJ2-7; D is possibly TRBD1 (6 bases). V lost 5 bases to trimming and J lost 0 bases, with 14 bases between them. Germline V CDR1 and CDR2: SGHAT, FQNNGV. The CDR3 loop spans 15 amino acids. CDR3 loop: CASSLPRTVSYEQYF. CDR3 in DNA: TGTGCCAGCAGCCTACCGCGGACAGTCTCCTACGAGCAGTACTTC.

This sequence joins TRBV27 and TRBJ1-2, with D perhaps matching TRBD1 (6 bases). The CDR3 sequence is 12 residues long. Germline loops: CDR1 MNHEY, CDR2 SMNVEV (reference sequence). V lost 6 bases, J lost 4 bases, and 9 bases lay in between. The CDR3 region is CASRGAGYGYTF. The CDR3 bases are TGTGCCAGCAGGGGGGCAGGCTATGGCTACACCTTC.

This clone occurred a few times. The chain is built from TRBV7-9 and TRBJ1-2, with a tentative D call TRBD1 (6 bases). V gave up 5 bases and J gave up 2 bases, with 18 bases separating them. This CDR3 comprises 16 residues. CDR1 and CDR2 (germline): SEHNR, FQNEAQ (reference sequence). CDR3 DNA: TGTGCCAGCAGCCCGAAGGATAGGGGGATGAACTATGGCTACACCTTC. It translates to CASSPKDRGMNYGYTF.

The J gene is TRBJ2-2, the V gene TRBV11-2; a weak D match, TRBD2 (5 bases). The germline V gene has CDR1 SGHAT and CDR2 FQNNGV. CDR3 length: 18 amino acids. V lost 1 base and J lost 5, with 20 bases in between. The CDR3 DNA follows: TGTGCCAGCAGCTTAGGACGGGCTTGGGAGAGGGAAACCGGGGAGCTGTTTTTT. It encodes CASSLGRAWERETGELFF.

This sequence joins TRBV19 and TRBJ2-3; 7 nucleotides line up with TRBD2. Unmatched junction bases numbered 8, after V lost 6 bases and J lost 2 bases. The CDR3 extends over 15 amino acids. Per germline, CDR1 LNHDA and CDR2 SQIVND (reference sequence). CDR3 DNA sequence: TGTGCCAGTAGCAAATGGGGGGGGAACACAGATACGCAGTATTTT. Its protein is CASSKWGGNTDTQYF. The full variable domain, in which reference TRBV19 and TRBJ2-3 provide the parts outside the CDR3, is DGGITQSPKYLFRKEGQNVTLSCEQNLNHDAMYWYRQDPGQGLRLIYYSQIVNDFQKGDIAEGYSVSREKKESFPLTVTSAQKNPTAFYLCASSKWGGNTDTQYFGPGTRLTVL.

The rearrangement links TRBV7-3 to TRBJ2-2; 8 positions match TRBD1. The V segment lost 6 bases and the J segment 4 bases; nucleotides outside the gene matches: 7. The CDR3 is made up of 15 amino acids. Germline CDR1 and CDR2: SGHTA and FQGTGA. CDR3 coding DNA: TGTGCCAGCAGTGCAACAGGGGGGCTCACCGGGGAGCTGTTTTTT. Translated, it gives CASSATGGLTGELFF.

The rearrangement links TRBV21-1 to TRBJ2-7; TRBD2 is taken as the D call from the table, unchecked against the DNA. TRBV21-1 is a recognized pseudogene. The CDR3 is made up of 16 amino acids. The CDR3 loop is CASSKDRSRSSYEQYF. CDR3 DNA sequence: TGTGCCAGCAGCAAAGATCGCAGCCGGAGCTCCTACGAGCAGTACTTC.

The chain combines TRBV18 with TRBJ1-2; D gene uncertain. The ends were cut back, 0 bases at V and 0 bases at J, with 5 bases in the middle. There are 14 residues in the CDR3. Germline V gives CDR1 KGHSH, CDR2 LQKENI. CDR3 sequence: CASSPPSANYGYTF. CDR3 bases: TGTGCCAGCTCACCACCGTCGGCTAACTATGGCTACACCTTC.